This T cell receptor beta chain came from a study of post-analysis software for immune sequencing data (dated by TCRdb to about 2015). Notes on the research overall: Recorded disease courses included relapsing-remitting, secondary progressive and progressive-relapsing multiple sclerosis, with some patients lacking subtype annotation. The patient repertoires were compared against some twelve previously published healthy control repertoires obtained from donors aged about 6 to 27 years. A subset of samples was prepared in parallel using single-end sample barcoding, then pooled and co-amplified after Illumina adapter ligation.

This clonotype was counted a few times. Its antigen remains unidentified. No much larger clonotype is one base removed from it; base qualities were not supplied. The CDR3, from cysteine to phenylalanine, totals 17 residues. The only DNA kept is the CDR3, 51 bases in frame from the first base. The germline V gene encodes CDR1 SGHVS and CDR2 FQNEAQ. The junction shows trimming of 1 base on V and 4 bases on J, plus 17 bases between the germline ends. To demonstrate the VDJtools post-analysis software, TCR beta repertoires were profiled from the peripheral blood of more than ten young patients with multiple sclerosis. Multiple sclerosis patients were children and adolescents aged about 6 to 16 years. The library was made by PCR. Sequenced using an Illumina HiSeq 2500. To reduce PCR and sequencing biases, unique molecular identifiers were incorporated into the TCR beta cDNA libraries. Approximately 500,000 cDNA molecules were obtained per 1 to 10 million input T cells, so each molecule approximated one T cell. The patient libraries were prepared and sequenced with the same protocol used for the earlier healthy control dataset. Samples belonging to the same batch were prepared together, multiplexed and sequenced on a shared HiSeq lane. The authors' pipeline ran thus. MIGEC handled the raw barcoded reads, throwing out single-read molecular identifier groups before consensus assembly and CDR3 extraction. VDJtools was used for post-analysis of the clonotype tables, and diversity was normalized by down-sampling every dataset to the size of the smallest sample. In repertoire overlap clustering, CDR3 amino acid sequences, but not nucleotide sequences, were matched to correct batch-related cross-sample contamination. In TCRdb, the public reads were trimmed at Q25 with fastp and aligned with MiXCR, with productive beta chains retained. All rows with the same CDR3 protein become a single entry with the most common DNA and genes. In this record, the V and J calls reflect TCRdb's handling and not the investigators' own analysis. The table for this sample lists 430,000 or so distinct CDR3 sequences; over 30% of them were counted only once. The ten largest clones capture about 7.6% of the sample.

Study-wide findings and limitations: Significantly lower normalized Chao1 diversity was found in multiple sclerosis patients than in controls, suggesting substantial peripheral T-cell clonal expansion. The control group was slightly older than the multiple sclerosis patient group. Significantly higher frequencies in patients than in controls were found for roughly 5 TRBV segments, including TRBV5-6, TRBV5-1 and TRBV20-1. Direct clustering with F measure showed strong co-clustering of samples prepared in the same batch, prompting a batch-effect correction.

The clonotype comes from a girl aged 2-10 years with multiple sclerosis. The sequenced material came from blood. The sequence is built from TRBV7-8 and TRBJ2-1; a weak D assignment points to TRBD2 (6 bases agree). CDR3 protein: CASSLVLPSAGYNEQFF. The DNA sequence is TGTGCCAGCAGCTTAGTGCTACCGTCTGCGGGGTACAATGAGCAGTTCTTC.